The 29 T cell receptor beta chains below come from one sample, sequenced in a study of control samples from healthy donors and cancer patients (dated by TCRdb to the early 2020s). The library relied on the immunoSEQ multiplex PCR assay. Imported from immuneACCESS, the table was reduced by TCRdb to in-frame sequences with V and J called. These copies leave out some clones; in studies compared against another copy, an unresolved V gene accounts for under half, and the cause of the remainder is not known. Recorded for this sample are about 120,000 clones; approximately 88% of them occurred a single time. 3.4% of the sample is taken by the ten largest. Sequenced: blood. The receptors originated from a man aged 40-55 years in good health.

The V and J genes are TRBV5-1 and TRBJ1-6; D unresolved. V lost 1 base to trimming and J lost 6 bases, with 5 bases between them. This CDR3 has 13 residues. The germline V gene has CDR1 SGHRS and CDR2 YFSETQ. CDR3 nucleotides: TGCGCCAGCAGCTTGACAGCTAATTCACCCCTCCACTTT. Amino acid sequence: CASSLTANSPLHF.

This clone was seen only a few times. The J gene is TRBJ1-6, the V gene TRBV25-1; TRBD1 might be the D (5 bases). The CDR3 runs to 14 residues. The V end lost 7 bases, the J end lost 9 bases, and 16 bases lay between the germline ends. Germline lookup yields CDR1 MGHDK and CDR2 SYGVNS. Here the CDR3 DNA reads TGTGCCAGCACCGACGGGGGGTGGGGTTCACCCCTCCACTTT. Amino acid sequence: CASTDGGWGSPLHF.

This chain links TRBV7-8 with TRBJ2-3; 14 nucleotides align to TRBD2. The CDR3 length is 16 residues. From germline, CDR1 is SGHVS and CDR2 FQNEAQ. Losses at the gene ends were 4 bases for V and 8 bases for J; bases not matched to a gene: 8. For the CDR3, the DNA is TGTGCCAGCAGCTCCGGACTAGCGGGGGGCGTAGGTACGCAGTATTTT. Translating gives CASSSGLAGGVGTQYF.

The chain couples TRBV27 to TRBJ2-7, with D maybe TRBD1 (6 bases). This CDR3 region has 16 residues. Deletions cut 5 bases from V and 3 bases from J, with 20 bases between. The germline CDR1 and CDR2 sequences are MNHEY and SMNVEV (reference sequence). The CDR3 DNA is TGTGCCAGCAGTCCCCAGACAGGCCACACCGACTACGAGCAGTACTTC. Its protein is CASSPQTGHTDYEQYF.

The CDR3 DNA reads TGTGCCACCAGCAGAGGGGAGTCGGACAGGGGTTGGAATCAGCCCCAGCATTTT. Amino acids: CATSRGESDRGWNQPQHF. The V and J genes are TRBV15 and TRBJ1-5; 9 bases fit TRBD1. The V segment lost 1 base and the J segment 4 bases; nucleotides outside the gene matches: 11. Germline V gene sequence: CDR1 LNHNV, CDR2 YYDKDF (reference sequence). CDR3 length equals 18 residues.

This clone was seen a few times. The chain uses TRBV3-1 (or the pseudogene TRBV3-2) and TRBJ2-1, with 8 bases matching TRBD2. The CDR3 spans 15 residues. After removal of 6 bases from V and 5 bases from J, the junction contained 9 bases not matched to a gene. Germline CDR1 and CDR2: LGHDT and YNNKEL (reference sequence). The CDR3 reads CASSQERGLNNEQFF. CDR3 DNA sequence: TGTGCCAGCAGTCAGGAGCGGGGGCTGAACAATGAGCAGTTCTTC.

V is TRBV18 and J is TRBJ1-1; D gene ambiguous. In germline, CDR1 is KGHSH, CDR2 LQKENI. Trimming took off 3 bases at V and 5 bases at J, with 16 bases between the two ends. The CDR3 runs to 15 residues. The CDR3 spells CASSPEEGRGTEAFF. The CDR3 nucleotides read TGTGCCAGCTCACCTGAGGAGGGCCGAGGTACTGAAGCTTTCTTT.

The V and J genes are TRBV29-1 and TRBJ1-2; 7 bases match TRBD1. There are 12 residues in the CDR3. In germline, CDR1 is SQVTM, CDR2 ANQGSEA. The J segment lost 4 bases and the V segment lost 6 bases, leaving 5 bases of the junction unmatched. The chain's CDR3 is CSVTRDSYGYTF. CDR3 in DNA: TGCAGCGTGACTAGGGACAGCTATGGCTACACCTTC.

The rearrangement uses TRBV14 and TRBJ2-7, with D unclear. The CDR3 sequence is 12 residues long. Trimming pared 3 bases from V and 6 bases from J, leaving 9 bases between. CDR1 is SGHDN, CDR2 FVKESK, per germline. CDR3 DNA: TGTGCCAGCAGCCAGGGCAGACTCGAGCAGTACTTC. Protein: CASSQGRLEQYF.

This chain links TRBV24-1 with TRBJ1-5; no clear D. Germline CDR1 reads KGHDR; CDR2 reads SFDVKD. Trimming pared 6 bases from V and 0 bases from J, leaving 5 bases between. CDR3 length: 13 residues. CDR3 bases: TGTGCCACCAGTCAGTATAGCAATCAGCCCCAGCATTTT. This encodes CATSQYSNQPQHF.

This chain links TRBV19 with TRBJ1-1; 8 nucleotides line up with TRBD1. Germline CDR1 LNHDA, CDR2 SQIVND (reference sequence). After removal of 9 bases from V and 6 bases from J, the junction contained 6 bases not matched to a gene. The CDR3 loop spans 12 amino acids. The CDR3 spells CASGTGGPEAFF. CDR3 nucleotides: TGTGCCAGCGGGACAGGCGGCCCTGAAGCTTTCTTT.

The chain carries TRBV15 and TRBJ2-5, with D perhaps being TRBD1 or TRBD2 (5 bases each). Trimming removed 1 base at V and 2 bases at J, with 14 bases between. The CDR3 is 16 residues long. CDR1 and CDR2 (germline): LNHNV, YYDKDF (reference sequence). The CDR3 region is CATSRGGKGRQETQYF. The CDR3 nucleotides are TGTGCCACCAGCAGAGGTGGAAAGGGGAGACAAGAGACCCAGTACTTC. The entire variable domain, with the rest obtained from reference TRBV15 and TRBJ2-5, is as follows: DAMVIQNPRYQVTQFGKPVTLSCSQTLNHNVMYWYQQKSSQAPKLLFHYYDKDFNNEADTPDNFQSRRPNTSFCFLDIRSPGLGDTAMYLCATSRGGKGRQETQYFGPGTRLLVL.

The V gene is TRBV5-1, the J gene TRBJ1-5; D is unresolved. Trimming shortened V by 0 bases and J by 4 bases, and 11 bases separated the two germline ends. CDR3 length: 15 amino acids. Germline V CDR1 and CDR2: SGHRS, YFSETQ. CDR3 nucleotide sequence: TGCGCCAGCAGCTTGGATGGCAGCGTAAATCAGCCCCAGCATTTT. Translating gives CASSLDGSVNQPQHF. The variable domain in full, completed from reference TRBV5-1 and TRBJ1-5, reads KAGVTQTPRYLIKTRGQQVTLSCSPISGHRSVSWYQQTPGQGLQFLFEYFSETQRNKGNFPGRFSGRQFSNSRSEMNVSTLELGDSALYLCASSLDGSVNQPQHFGDGTRLSIL.

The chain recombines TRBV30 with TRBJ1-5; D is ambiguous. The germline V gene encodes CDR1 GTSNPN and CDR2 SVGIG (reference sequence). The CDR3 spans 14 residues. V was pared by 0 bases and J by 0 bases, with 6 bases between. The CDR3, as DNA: TGTGCCTGGAGTGTAGCTAATAGCAATCAGCCCCAGCATTTT. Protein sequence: CAWSVANSNQPQHF. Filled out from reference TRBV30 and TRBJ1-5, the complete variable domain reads SQTIHQWPATLVQPVGSPLSLECTVEGTSNPNLYWYRQAAGRGLQLLFYSVGIGQISSEVPQNLSASRPQDRQFILSSKKLLLSDSGFYLCAWSVANSNQPQHFGDGTRLSIL.

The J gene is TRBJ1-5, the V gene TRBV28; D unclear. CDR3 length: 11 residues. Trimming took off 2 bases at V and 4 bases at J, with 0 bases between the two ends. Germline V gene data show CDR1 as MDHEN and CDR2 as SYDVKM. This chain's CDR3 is CASSLNQPQHF. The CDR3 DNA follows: TGTGCCAGCAGTTTAAATCAGCCCCAGCATTTT. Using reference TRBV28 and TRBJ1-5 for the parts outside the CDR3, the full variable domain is DVKVTQSSRYLVKRTGEKVFLECVQDMDHENMFWYRQDPGLGLRLIYFSYDVKMKEKGDIPEGYSVSREKKERFSLILESASTNQTSMYLCASSLNQPQHFGDGTRLSIL.

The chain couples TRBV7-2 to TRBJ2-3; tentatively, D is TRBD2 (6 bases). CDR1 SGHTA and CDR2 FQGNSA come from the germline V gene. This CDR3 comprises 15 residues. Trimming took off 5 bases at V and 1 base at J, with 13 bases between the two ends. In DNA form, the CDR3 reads TGTGCCAGCAGCCGGGGGACGGGGGGCACAGATACGCAGTATTTT. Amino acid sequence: CASSRGTGGTDTQYF.

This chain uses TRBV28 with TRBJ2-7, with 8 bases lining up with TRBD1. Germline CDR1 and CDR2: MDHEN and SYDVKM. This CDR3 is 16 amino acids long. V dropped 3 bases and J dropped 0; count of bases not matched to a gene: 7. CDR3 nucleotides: TGTGCCAGCAGTTTTTTCGGGACAGGAAACTCCTACGAGCAGTACTTC. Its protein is CASSFFGTGNSYEQYF.

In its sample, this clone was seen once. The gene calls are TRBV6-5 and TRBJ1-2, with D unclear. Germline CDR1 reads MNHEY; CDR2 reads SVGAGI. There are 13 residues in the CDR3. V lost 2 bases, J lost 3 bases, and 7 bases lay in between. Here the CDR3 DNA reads TGTGCCAGCAGTTACGTCGGAGACTATGGCTACACCTTC. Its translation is CASSYVGDYGYTF.

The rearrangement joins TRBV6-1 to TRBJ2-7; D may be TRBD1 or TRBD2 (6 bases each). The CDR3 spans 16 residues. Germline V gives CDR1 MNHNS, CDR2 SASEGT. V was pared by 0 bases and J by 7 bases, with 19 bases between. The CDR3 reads CASSEASRRGAGEQYF. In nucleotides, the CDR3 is TGTGCCAGCAGTGAAGCCTCCCGGAGGGGGGCGGGTGAGCAGTACTTC.

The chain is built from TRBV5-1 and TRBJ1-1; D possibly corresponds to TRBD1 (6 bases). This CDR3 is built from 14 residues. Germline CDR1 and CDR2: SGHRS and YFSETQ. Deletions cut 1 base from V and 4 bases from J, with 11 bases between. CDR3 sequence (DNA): TGCGCCAGCAGCTTGCCGGGGGCTGGCACTGAAGCTTTCTTT. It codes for CASSLPGAGTEAFF.

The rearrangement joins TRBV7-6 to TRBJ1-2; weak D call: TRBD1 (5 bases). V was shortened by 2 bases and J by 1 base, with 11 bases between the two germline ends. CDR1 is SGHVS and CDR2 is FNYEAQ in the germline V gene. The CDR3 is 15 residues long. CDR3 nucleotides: TGTGCCAGCAGCTTATCGGACACAGATAACTATGGCTACACCTTC. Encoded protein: CASSLSDTDNYGYTF.

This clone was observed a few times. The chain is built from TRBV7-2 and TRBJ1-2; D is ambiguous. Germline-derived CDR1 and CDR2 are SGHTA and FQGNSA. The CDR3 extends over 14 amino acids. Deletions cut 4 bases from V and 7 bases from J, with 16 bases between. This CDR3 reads CASSSPARNPGYTF. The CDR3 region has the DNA TGTGCCAGCAGCTCCCCTGCGCGGAACCCTGGCTACACCTTC. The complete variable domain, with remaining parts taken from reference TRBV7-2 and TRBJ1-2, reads GAGVSQSPSNKVTEKGKDVELRCDPISGHTALYWYRQSLGQGLEFLIYFQGNSAPDKSGLPSDRFSAERTGGSVSTLTIQRTQQEDSAVYLCASSSPARNPGYTFGSGTRLTVV.

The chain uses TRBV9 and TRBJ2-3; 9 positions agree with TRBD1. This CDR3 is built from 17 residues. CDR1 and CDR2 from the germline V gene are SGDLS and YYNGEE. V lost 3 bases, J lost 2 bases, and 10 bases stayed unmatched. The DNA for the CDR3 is TGTGCCAGCAGCGCTCGGGACAGGGTTTTTAACACAGATACGCAGTATTTT. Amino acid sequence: CASSARDRVFNTDTQYF.

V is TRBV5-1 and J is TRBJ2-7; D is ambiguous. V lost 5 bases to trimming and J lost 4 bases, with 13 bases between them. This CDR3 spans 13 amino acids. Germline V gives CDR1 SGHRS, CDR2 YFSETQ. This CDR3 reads CASSLQVGYEQYF. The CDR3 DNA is TGCGCCAGCAGTCTCCAGGTGGGTTACGAGCAGTACTTC.

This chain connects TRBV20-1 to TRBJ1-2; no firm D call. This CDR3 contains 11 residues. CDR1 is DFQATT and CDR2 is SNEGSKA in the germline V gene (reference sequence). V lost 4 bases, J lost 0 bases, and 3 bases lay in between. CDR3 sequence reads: CSATANYGYTF. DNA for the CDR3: TGCAGTGCTACAGCTAACTATGGCTACACCTTC.

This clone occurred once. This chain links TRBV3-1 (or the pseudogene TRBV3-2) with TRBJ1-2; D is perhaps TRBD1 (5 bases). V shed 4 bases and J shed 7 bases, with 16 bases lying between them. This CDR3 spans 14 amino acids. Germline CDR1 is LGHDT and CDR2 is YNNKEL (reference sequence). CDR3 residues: CASSPMKGRGGYTF. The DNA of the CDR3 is TGTGCCAGCAGCCCTATGAAGGGGAGAGGTGGCTACACCTTC.

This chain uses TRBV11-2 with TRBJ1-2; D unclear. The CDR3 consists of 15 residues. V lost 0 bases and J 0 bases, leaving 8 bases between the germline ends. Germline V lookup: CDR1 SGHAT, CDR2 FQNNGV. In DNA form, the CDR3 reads TGTGCCAGCAGCTTAGAAGCAGGACCTAACTATGGCTACACCTTC. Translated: CASSLEAGPNYGYTF.

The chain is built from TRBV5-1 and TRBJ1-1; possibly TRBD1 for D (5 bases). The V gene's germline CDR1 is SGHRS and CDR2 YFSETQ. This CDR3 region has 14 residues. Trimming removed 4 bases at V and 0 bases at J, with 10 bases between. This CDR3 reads CASSTGHLNTEAFF. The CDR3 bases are TGCGCCAGCAGCACCGGACATCTGAACACTGAAGCTTTCTTT.

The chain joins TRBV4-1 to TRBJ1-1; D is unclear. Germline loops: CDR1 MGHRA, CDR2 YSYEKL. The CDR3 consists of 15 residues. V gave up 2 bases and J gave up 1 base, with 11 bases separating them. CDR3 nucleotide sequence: TGCGCCAGCAGCCAATTTCGTTCAGCGAACACTGAAGCTTTCTTT. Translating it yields CASSQFRSANTEAFF.